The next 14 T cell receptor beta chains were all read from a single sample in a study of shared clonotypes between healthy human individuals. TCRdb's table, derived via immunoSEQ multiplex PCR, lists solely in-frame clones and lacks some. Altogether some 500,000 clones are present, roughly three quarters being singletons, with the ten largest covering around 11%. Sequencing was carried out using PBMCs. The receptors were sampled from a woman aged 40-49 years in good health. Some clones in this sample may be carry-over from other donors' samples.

CDR3 DNA sequence: TGTGCCAGCAGCCTGGGGGACAGGGGAGGTCAGCCCCAGCATTTT. This sequence encodes CASSLGDRGGQPQHF. The rearrangement joins TRBV2 to TRBJ1-5, with 10 bases identical to TRBD1. CDR1 is SNHLY, CDR2 FYNNEI, per germline. The junction had 8 bases not matched to a gene; V was cut back by 6 bases and J by 6 bases. The CDR3 is 15 amino acids.

In nucleotides, the CDR3 is TGTGCCAGCAGTAGTCCGAGCCGAGGGGGTAATGAAAAACTGTTTTTT. It translates to CASSSPSRGGNEKLFF. The chain uses TRBV28 and TRBJ1-4, with D perhaps TRBD1 (6 bases). The CDR3 runs to 16 residues. Between the trimmed V and J ends, which lost 5 bases and 4 bases, there was a span of 17 bases. CDR1 and CDR2 from the germline V gene are MDHEN and SYDVKM.

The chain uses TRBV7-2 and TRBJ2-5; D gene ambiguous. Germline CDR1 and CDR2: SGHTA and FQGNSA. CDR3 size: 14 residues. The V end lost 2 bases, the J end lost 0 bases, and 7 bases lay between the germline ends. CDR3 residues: CASSLNGHQETQYF. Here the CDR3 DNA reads TGTGCCAGCAGCTTAAACGGGCACCAAGAGACCCAGTACTTC.

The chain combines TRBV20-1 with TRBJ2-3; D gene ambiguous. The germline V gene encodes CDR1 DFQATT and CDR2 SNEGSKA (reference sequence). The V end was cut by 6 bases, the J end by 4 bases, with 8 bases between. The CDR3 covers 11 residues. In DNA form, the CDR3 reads TGCAGTGCAAGAAAGGCAGATACGCAGTATTTT. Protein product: CSARKADTQYF.

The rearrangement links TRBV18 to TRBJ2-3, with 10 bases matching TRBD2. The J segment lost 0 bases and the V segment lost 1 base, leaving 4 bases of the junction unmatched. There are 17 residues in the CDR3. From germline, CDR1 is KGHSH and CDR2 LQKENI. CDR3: CASSPRGLAHSTDTQYF. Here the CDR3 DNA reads TGTGCCAGCTCACCACGGGGACTAGCGCACAGCACAGATACGCAGTATTTT.

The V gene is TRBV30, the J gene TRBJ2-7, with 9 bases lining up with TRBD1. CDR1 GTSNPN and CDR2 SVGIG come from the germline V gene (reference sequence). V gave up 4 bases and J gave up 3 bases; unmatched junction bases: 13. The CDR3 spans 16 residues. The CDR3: CAWTPPWGQGGYEQYF. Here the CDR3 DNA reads TGTGCCTGGACCCCCCCATGGGGACAGGGAGGCTACGAGCAGTACTTC.

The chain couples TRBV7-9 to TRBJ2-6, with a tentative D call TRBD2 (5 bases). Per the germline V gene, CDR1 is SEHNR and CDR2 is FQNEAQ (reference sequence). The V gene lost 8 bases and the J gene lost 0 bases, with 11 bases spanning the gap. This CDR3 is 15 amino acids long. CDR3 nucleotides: TGTGCCAGCCCTGTGGGGAGCTCTGGGGCCAACGTCCTGACTTTC. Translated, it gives CASPVGSSGANVLTF.

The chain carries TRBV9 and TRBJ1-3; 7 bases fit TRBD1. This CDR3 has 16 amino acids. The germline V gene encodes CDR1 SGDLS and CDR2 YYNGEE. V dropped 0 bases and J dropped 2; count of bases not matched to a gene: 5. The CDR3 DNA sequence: TGTGCCAGCAGCGTAGGAGGGGGCGCGGCTGGAAACACCATATATTTT. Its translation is CASSVGGGAAGNTIYF.

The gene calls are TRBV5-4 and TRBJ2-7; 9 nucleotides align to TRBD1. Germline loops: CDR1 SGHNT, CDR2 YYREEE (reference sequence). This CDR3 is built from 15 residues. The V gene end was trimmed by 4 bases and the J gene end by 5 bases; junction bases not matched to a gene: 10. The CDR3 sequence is CASSRTGQGPNEQYF. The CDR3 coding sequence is TGTGCCAGCAGCCGTACGGGACAGGGTCCTAACGAGCAGTACTTC.

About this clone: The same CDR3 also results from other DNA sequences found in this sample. The CDR3 DNA follows: TGTGCCAGCAGTGAAGGCACAGCCCAAGAGACCCAGTACTTC. Amino acid sequence: CASSEGTAQETQYF. V usage is TRBV6-1 and J usage is TRBJ2-5; unclear D gene. The CDR3 length is 14 residues. Trimming cost V 1 base and J 1 base, with 7 bases left between them. Germline V gene lookup returns CDR1 MNHNS and CDR2 SASEGT.

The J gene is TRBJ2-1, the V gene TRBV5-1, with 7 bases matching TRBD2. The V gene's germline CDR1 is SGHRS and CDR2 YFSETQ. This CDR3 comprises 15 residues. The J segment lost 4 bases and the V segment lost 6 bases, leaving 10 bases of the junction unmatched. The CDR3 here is CASTKPGEGYNEQFF. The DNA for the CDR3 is TGCGCCAGCACCAAGCCGGGGGAGGGATACAATGAGCAGTTCTTC.

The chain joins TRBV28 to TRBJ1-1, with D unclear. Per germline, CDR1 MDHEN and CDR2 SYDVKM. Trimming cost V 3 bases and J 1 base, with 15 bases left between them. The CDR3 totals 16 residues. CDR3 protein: CASSFRAIVRNTEAFF. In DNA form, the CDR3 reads TGTGCCAGCAGTTTTCGGGCCATCGTCCGGAACACTGAAGCTTTCTTT.

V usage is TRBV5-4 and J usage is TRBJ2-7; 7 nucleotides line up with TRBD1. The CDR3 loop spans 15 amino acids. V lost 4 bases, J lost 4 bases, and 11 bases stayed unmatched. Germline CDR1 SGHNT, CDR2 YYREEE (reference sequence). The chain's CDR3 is CASSLRQGPTYEQYF. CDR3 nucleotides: TGTGCCAGCAGCCTTCGACAGGGCCCAACGTACGAGCAGTACTTC.

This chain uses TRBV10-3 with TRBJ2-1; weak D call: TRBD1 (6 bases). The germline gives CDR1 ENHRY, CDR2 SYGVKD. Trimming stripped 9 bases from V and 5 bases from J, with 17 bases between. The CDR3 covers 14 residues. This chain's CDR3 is CAITGTPPNNEQFF. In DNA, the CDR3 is TGTGCCATTACCGGGACACCCCCCAACAATGAGCAGTTCTTC.